A selection of T cell receptor beta chains follows, all from one sample in a study of beta chain features in type 1 diabetes. The data were produced by immunoSEQ multiplex PCR, yet TCRdb's version contains in-frame clones alone and is incomplete. The table includes about 16,000 clones, just under 55% detected once. The material sequenced was stem cell memory CD4+ T cells from blood. The receptor set was obtained from a woman younger than 30 in good health. The CDR3 runs from the conserved cysteine through the conserved F or W. D genes are given only for firm matches. Clone size is shown for a subset of rows, as once, few, many or a class of expanded clone.

V gene,D gene,clone size,J gene,CDR3 protein,CDR3 DNA
TRBV6-6,TRBD2,.,TRBJ2-7,CASKIAGSYEQYF,TGTGCCAGCAAGATAGCGGGGTCCTACGAGCAGTACTTC
TRBV5-4,TRBD1,.,TRBJ1-2,CASSWDRVSGYTF,TGTGCCAGCAGCTGGGACAGGGTGTCTGGCTACACCTTC
TRBV5-4,TRBD1,.,TRBJ2-1,CASSKTGDSNEQFF,TGTGCCAGCAGCAAGACAGGGGACTCCAATGAGCAGTTCTTC
TRBV5-5,.,.,TRBJ1-4,CASSLAGGDEKLFF,TGTGCCAGCAGCTTGGCCGGCGGTGATGAAAAACTGTTTTTT
TRBV5-4,TRBD2,once,TRBJ2-3,CASSLAGGGFRDTQYF,TGTGCCAGCAGCTTGGCGGGGGGGGGCTTCAGAGATACGCAGTATTTT
TRBV12-5,.,.,TRBJ2-3,CASGFVGTKQYF,TGTGCTAGTGGTTTCGTCGGGACAAAGCAGTATTTT
TRBV7-6,TRBD2,.,TRBJ2-2,CASSGIAGATGELFF,TGTGCCAGCAGCGGGATAGCGGGAGCAACCGGGGAGCTGTTTTTT
TRBV25-1,.,.,TRBJ1-2,CASSPRAGAPNYGYTF,TGTGCCAGCAGTCCCCGGGCAGGGGCACCTAACTATGGCTACACCTTC
TRBV19,TRBD1,.,TRBJ2-5,CASSNRQGAGETQYF,TGTGCCAGTAGTAACCGACAGGGGGCTGGAGAGACCCAGTACTTC
TRBV7-9,TRBD2,.,TRBJ2-3,CASSGHTSGVSTDTQYF,TGTGCCAGCAGCGGGCATACTAGCGGGGTGTCCACAGATACGCAGTATTTT
TRBV4-2,.,.,TRBJ2-1,CASTPDISYYNEQFF,TGTGCCAGCACACCGGACATCTCTTATTACAATGAGCAGTTCTTC
TRBV7-3,.,few,TRBJ2-5,CASSLVVQETQYF,TGTGCCAGCAGCTTAGTAGTACAAGAGACCCAGTACTTC
TRBV6-1,.,.,TRBJ2-6,CASSRSANVLTF,TGTGCCAGCAGCCGTTCGGCCAACGTCCTGACTTTC
TRBV2,TRBD1,.,TRBJ2-1,CASRPPGQTYNEQFF,TGTGCCAGCAGGCCGCCGGGACAGACTTACAATGAGCAGTTCTTC
TRBV19,.,.,TRBJ1-2,CASSIATGNYGYTF,TGTGCCAGTAGTATTGCGACGGGTAACTATGGCTACACCTTC
TRBV7-9,TRBD1,.,TRBJ1-5,CASSSQGDQPQHF,TGTGCCAGCAGTTCTCAGGGGGATCAGCCCCAGCATTTT
TRBV7-2,TRBD2,.,TRBJ2-5,CASSSTPSRASGRGETQYF,TGTGCCAGCAGCTCTACACCGTCCCGGGCTAGCGGGAGGGGGGAGACCCAGTACTTC
TRBV9,TRBD1,.,TRBJ1-1,CASSPRQGSAEAFF,TGTGCCAGCAGCCCGAGACAGGGGTCAGCTGAAGCTTTCTTT
TRBV30,TRBD2,.,TRBJ2-3,CAWSPPGLAGIPDTQYF,TGTGCCTGGAGTCCTCCGGGACTAGCGGGAATTCCAGATACGCAGTATTTT
TRBV6-6,TRBD2,.,TRBJ2-3,CASRISGSPTDTQYF,TGTGCCAGCAGGATTAGCGGGAGCCCCACAGATACGCAGTATTTT
TRBV10-2,TRBD2,few,TRBJ2-1,CASSGSWGGRDEQFF,TGCGCCAGCAGTGGATCCTGGGGGGGTAGGGATGAGCAGTTCTTC
TRBV5-8,TRBD1,.,TRBJ2-5,CASSFRRTGRLQETQYF,TGTGCCAGCAGCTTCCGAAGGACAGGGCGACTCCAAGAGACCCAGTACTTC
TRBV6-1,.,few,TRBJ2-7,CASSERAVYEQYF,TGTGCCAGCAGTGAGAGGGCAGTTTACGAGCAGTACTTC
TRBV7-9,.,few,TRBJ2-5,CASSLFERETQYF,TGTGCCAGCAGCTTATTCGAGAGGGAGACCCAGTACTTC
TRBV7-9,.,.,TRBJ2-3,CASSLLALASTDTQYF,TGTGCCAGCAGCTTACTGGCCCTAGCGAGCACAGATACGCAGTATTTT
TRBV2,TRBD2,.,TRBJ2-1,CASSLAGGTYNEQFF,TGTGCCAGCTCCCTAGCGGGGGGGACCTACAATGAGCAGTTCTTC
TRBV30,.,few,TRBJ1-3,CAWRTQGTGNTIYF,TGTGCCTGGCGCACACAGGGTACTGGAAACACCATATATTTT
TRBV29-1,.,.,TRBJ2-7,CSVGGDSRVFF,TGCAGCGTTGGCGGGGACAGCCGGGTCTTCTTC
TRBV30,TRBD1,.,TRBJ1-5,CAWSLTGNQPQHF,TGTGCCTGGAGTCTGACAGGGAACCAGCCCCAGCATTTT
TRBV29-1,TRBD1,.,TRBJ2-3,CSVADRGGADTQYF,TGCAGCGTTGCGGACAGGGGAGGCGCAGATACGCAGTATTTT
TRBV5-1,.,once,TRBJ2-3,CASSLTDSTDTQYF,TGCGCCAGCAGCTTAACAGACAGCACAGATACGCAGTATTTT
TRBV18,TRBD1,few,TRBJ2-7,CASSGPRDSSYEQYF,TGTGCCAGCTCAGGACCCCGGGACAGTAGCTACGAGCAGTACTTC
TRBV15,.,few,TRBJ2-1,CATSWSTGNEQFF,TGTGCCACCAGCTGGTCGACGGGTAATGAGCAGTTCTTC
TRBV28,TRBD1,.,TRBJ1-1,CASSLSVIGRGPANTEAFF,TGTGCCAGCAGTTTAAGCGTAATAGGAAGGGGGCCAGCGAACACTGAAGCTTTCTTT
TRBV19,.,few,TRBJ2-5,CASSIRGLEETQYF,TGTGCCAGTAGTATAAGAGGCCTGGAAGAGACCCAGTACTTC
TRBV2,TRBD2,.,TRBJ2-1,CASRSGGGTNEQFF,TGTGCCAGCCGATCCGGGGGGGGGACCAATGAGCAGTTCTTC